The 12 T cell receptor beta chains given below trace back to one sample, sequenced in a study of blood T cell repertoires in COVID-19 (dated by TCRdb to the early 2020s). Library prep was done by the immunoSEQ multiplex PCR assay. Drawn from immuneACCESS, this table holds only the in-frame rearrangements with V and J called that TCRdb kept. Clones are partly lost; checked studies trace under half to an unresolved V gene and leave the rest unexplained. The sample table lists 240,000 or so clones, approximately 80% of them with a count of one. The top ten clones comprise around 9.9% of the sample. The sample consisted of peripheral blood. The receptors derive from a woman aged 80 or over with acute or convalescent COVID-19.

The J gene is TRBJ1-4, the V gene TRBV11-1; no firm D call. Trimming pared 2 bases from V and 2 bases from J, leaving 12 bases between. The CDR3 contains 16 residues. CDR1 is SGHAT, CDR2 FQDESV, per germline (reference sequence). DNA for the CDR3: TGTGCCAGCAGCTTACACCCTCTCAGGACTAATGAAAAACTGTTTTTT. This translates into CASSLHPLRTNEKLFF.

The chain links TRBV19 to TRBJ1-6; D is uncertain. V was pared by 2 bases and J by 8 bases, with 10 bases between. Germline assignment: CDR1 LNHDA and CDR2 SQIVND (reference sequence). The CDR3 spans 14 residues. The CDR3 loop reads CASSILYLDSPLHF. The DNA for the CDR3 is TGTGCCAGTAGTATACTGTATCTCGATTCACCCCTCCACTTT.

The chain couples TRBV15 to TRBJ1-5; a possible D gene is TRBD1 (6 bases). This CDR3 has 19 amino acids. V was cut by 0 bases and J by 2 bases, with 20 bases left in between. The germline gives CDR1 LNHNV, CDR2 YYDKDF (reference sequence). This CDR3 is CATSRDNRDPSGRNQPQHF. CDR3 DNA sequence: TGTGCCACCAGCAGAGATAACAGGGACCCCTCTGGGCGCAATCAGCCCCAGCATTTT.

V gene TRBV2 combines with J gene TRBJ1-2, with D hard to call. Germline V lookup: CDR1 SNHLY, CDR2 FYNNEI. V was pared by 2 bases and J by 11 bases, with 15 bases between. The CDR3 loop spans 13 amino acids. The CDR3 region has the DNA TGTGCCAGCAGTGAACGGACTGCCTCTCTTTACACCTTC. Residues: CASSERTASLYTF. Full variable domain (outside the CDR3, taken from reference TRBV2 and TRBJ1-2): EPEVTQTPSHQVTQMGQEVILRCVPISNHLYFYWYRQILGQKVEFLVSFYNNEISEKSEIFDDQFSVERPDGSNFTLKIRSTKLEDSAMYFCASSERTASLYTFGSGTRLTVV.

The chain couples TRBV18 to TRBJ1-1; no firm D call. V was cut by 3 bases and J by 5 bases, with 13 bases left in between. The CDR3 loop spans 14 amino acids. The germline CDR1 and CDR2 sequences are KGHSH and LQKENI. The CDR3 sequence is CASSPAGIWTEAFF. The CDR3, as DNA: TGTGCCAGCTCACCCGCCGGGATATGGACTGAAGCTTTCTTT.

CDR3 loop: CASSLQGDEKLFF. The CDR3 nucleotides read TGTGCCAGCAGTCTGCAGGGTGATGAAAAACTGTTTTTT. The J gene is TRBJ1-4, the V gene TRBV6-5; possibly TRBD1 for D (5 bases). V gave up 5 bases and J gave up 6 bases, with 10 bases separating them. This CDR3 contains 13 residues. Per germline, CDR1 MNHEY and CDR2 SVGAGI.

In the case of this clone: Different DNA sequences within this sample yield the same CDR3. The rearrangement links TRBV10-3 to TRBJ2-2; 10 nucleotides match TRBD2. This CDR3 is built from 15 residues. Trimming took 6 bases from V and 1 from J; bases not matched to a gene: 2. The germline gives CDR1 ENHRY, CDR2 SYGVKD. CDR3 sequence: CAISPSGGNTGELFF. The CDR3 nucleotides read TGTGCCATCAGCCCTAGCGGGGGGAACACCGGGGAGCTGTTTTTT.

The chain combines TRBV28 with TRBJ1-6, with D perhaps TRBD1 (5 bases). This CDR3 is built from 14 residues. V was pared by 2 bases and J by 10 bases, with 12 bases between. Germline V gene sequence: CDR1 MDHEN, CDR2 SYDVKM. The DNA for the CDR3 is TGTGCCAGCAGTTTAAGGTCAGGGTCGTCACCCCTCCACTTT. Translation gives CASSLRSGSSPLHF.

This chain uses TRBV19 with TRBJ1-1, with D unresolved. Trimming cost V 4 bases and J 11 bases, with 29 bases left between them. The germline gives CDR1 LNHDA, CDR2 SQIVND (reference sequence). The CDR3 is made up of 17 amino acids. In DNA, the CDR3 is TGTGCCAGTAGTAGAAGTGCGGAACGCGTGGAACGTCGGGAGGCTTTCTTT. Encoded protein: CASSRSAERVERREAFF.

V usage is TRBV4-1 and J usage is TRBJ2-1; 9 nucleotides agree with TRBD2. The V gene end was trimmed by 1 base and the J gene end by 4 bases; junction bases not matched to a gene: 8. Germline CDR1 is MGHRA and CDR2 is YSYEKL. CDR3 length: 17 residues. This CDR3 is CASSQVPGLASYNEQFF. The DNA for the CDR3 is TGCGCCAGCAGCCAAGTTCCGGGACTAGCCTCTTACAATGAGCAGTTCTTC.

The genes are TRBV5-4 and TRBJ2-2; maybe TRBD1 (6 bases). Germline CDR1 SGHNT, CDR2 YYREEE (reference sequence). The CDR3 is 15 residues long. V lost 0 bases, J lost 4 bases, and 10 bases lay in between. CDR3 protein: CASSLGGPLTGELFF. CDR3 sequence (DNA): TGTGCCAGCAGCTTGGGGGGGCCGCTCACCGGGGAGCTGTTTTTT. The entire variable domain, with the rest obtained from reference TRBV5-4 and TRBJ2-2, is as follows: ETGVTQSPTHLIKTRGQQVTLRCSSQSGHNTVSWYQQALGQGPQFIFQYYREEENGRGNFPPRFSGLQFPNYSSELNVNALELDDSALYLCASSLGGPLTGELFFGEGSRLTVL.

This sequence joins TRBV3-1 (or the pseudogene TRBV3-2) and TRBJ2-3; D is possibly TRBD1 (5 bases). This CDR3 is built from 16 residues. Germline-derived CDR1 and CDR2 are LGHDT and YNNKEL (reference sequence). The V gene lost 0 bases and the J gene lost 6 bases, with 16 bases spanning the gap. CDR3 sequence: CASSQEGALPGDTQYF. The CDR3 region has the DNA TGTGCCAGCAGCCAAGAAGGGGCGCTCCCTGGGGATACGCAGTATTTT.